Below, 5 T cell receptor beta chains from the same sample are listed, as sequenced in a study of shared clonotypes between healthy human individuals (dated by TCRdb to the early 2020s). Library preparation used the immunoSEQ multiplex PCR assay. TCRdb holds this immuneACCESS table with in-frame rearrangements only. Some clones are missing; in checked studies, unresolved V genes explain under half, and the rest has no known cause. This sample has about 380,000 clones in its table, and roughly 96% of those were observed once. 0.32% of the sample is taken by the ten largest. Sequencing used memory CD8+ T cells sorted from blood. This sample's cell subset or site label indicates: CD45RO+ cells pooled with CCR7-negative TemRA cells. Receptors were obtained from a man aged 25 to 45 in good health.

The chain combines TRBV7-2 with TRBJ2-2; D may be TRBD2 (6 bases). Trimming shortened V by 0 bases and J by 6 bases, and 11 bases separated the two germline ends. The CDR3 is 15 residues long. Per germline, CDR1 SGHTA and CDR2 FQGNSA. The CDR3 protein is CASSLAGLKAGELFF. CDR3 in DNA: TGTGCCAGCAGCTTAGCGGGACTCAAGGCCGGGGAGCTGTTTTTT.

CDR3 sequence: CASSWGDNEQFF. CDR3 in DNA: TGTGCCAGCAGCTGGGGGGACAATGAGCAGTTCTTC. The V gene is TRBV5-6, the J gene TRBJ2-1; tentatively, D is TRBD2 (6 bases). CDR3 length: 12 amino acids. In germline, CDR1 is SGHDT, CDR2 YYEEEE. V lost 3 bases to trimming and J lost 5 bases, with 6 bases between them.

This clone showed up just once. The chain has TRBV6-5 and TRBJ2-2; 8 bases line up with TRBD2. V gave up 2 bases and J gave up 4 bases; unmatched junction bases: 3. The germline V gene encodes CDR1 MNHEY and CDR2 SVGAGI. This CDR3 spans 15 amino acids. The CDR3 sequence: CASSYSGRGTGELFF. The CDR3 coding sequence is TGTGCCAGCAGTTACAGCGGGAGAGGCACCGGGGAGCTGTTTTTT.

The gene calls are TRBV6-1 and TRBJ1-2; D is perhaps TRBD1 (6 bases). The CDR3 extends over 16 amino acids. Deletions cut 0 bases from V and 4 bases from J, with 15 bases between. Germline V gene data show CDR1 as MNHNS and CDR2 as SASEGT. CDR3: CASSEAGGIGSYGYTF. The CDR3 DNA is TGTGCCAGCAGTGAAGCGGGGGGCATAGGTAGCTATGGCTACACCTTC.

V is TRBV9 and J is TRBJ2-7, with TRBD1 matching over 11 bases. The CDR3 runs to 14 residues. The V and J ends lost 0 bases and 4 bases, in that order; junction bases with no gene match: 0. The V gene's germline CDR1 is SGDLS and CDR2 YYNGEE. DNA for the CDR3: TGTGCCAGCAGCGTAGGGGACAGGGGGTACGAGCAGTACTTC. Translating it yields CASSVGDRGYEQYF.